The clone carrying this T cell receptor (beta chain) was found a few times. Its antigen is unidentified. The ends were cut back, 5 bases at V and 4 bases at J, with 23 bases in the middle. There are 17 residues in the CDR3. Germline CDR1 reads MNHEY; CDR2 reads SVGAGI. This sample stems from a study of T-cell memory formation after mild COVID-19. Study-level points and caveats: Clones that contracted clustered mainly in CM and EM if CD4+ and in EMRA if CD8+. Cross-reactive memory appears to have joined, as suggested by some responding clones showing up in pre-infection memory. Among clones contracting day 15 to 85, CD4/CD8 was balanced, whereas later expanders leaned CD4+. Unconfirmed was the SARS-CoV-2 specificity of second-wave clones that peaked on day 37.

TCRdb called the 5' RACE reads again in MiXCR, with one record for every CDR3 protein. The table includes some 40,000 distinct CDR3 sequences, under 7.5% detected once. This clonotype was sampled from a man younger than 35 who had mild COVID-19 (a few samples of this study predate the infection). Cell type and time point are not known. The rearrangement joins TRBV6-5 to TRBJ1-2; tentative D call: TRBD1 (6 bases). The sample taken for sequencing was PBMCs or a T cell subset sorted from them (not recorded which). CDR3 protein: CASSPQGRPGSSYGYTF. The CDR3 DNA reads as TGTGCCAGCAGTCCCCAGGGGCGGCCCGGTTCCTCCTATGGCTACACCTTC.